A selection of T cell receptor beta chains follows, all from one sample in a study of T-cell reconstitution after alpha-beta-depleted transplantation in children. TCRdb re-analysed the PCR reads in MiXCR, keeping a single row per CDR3 protein. The sample includes 90,000 to 100,000 distinct CDR3 sequences, more than 9% of them seen just once. The material was PBMCs from the stem cell graft donor, obtained from the stem cell graft. These TCRs come from a human donor who donated a stem cell graft to a child with inherited bone marrow failure. The CDR3 runs from the conserved cysteine through the conserved F or W. The D gene is left open where the match is weak. Where a row states a size, it is once, few, many or the class of an expanded clone; other rows omit it.

clone_size: many
j_call: TRBJ2-5
v_call: TRBV20-1
d_call: -
cdr3_aa: CSARGVSEGFEETQYF
cdr3_nt: TGCAGTGCTAGAGGGGTTAGCGAGGGGTTCGAAGAGACCCAGTACTTC

clone_size: many
j_call: TRBJ1-1
v_call: TRBV6-5
d_call: TRBD1
cdr3_aa: CASRGTGTNTEAFF
cdr3_nt: TGTGCCAGCAGAGGGACAGGGACGAACACTGAAGCTTTCTTT

clone_size: many
j_call: TRBJ1-6
v_call: TRBV20-1
d_call: -
cdr3_aa: CSARGPNNSPLHF
cdr3_nt: TGCAGTGCTAGGGGTCCAAATAATTCACCCCTCCACTTT

clone_size: many
j_call: TRBJ2-5
v_call: TRBV4-3
d_call: -
cdr3_aa: CASSQEGGTVQQETQYF
cdr3_nt: TGCGCCAGCAGCCAAGAAGGAGGGACCGTCCAACAAGAGACCCAGTACTTC

clone_size: many
j_call: TRBJ1-5
v_call: TRBV12-3/TRBV12-4
d_call: -
cdr3_aa: CASSFARGAGQPQHF
cdr3_nt: TGTGCCAGCAGTTTTGCCAGGGGCGCCGGTCAGCCCCAGCATTTT

clone_size: -
j_call: TRBJ2-5
v_call: TRBV20-1
d_call: TRBD2
cdr3_aa: CSAWTTSEETQYF
cdr3_nt: TGCAGTGCTTGGACGACTAGCGAAGAGACCCAGTACTTC

clone_size: many
j_call: TRBJ2-1
v_call: TRBV27
d_call: TRBD2
cdr3_aa: CASSPVRPSGSTEQFF
cdr3_nt: TGTGCCAGCAGCCCCGTCCGGCCTAGCGGGAGCACTGAGCAGTTCTTC

clone_size: many
j_call: TRBJ1-2
v_call: TRBV20-1
d_call: -
cdr3_aa: CSASPGPTGWGYTF
cdr3_nt: TGCAGTGCTAGTCCGGGCCCCACGGGATGGGGCTACACCTTC

clone_size: many
j_call: TRBJ2-3
v_call: TRBV20-1
d_call: TRBD2
cdr3_aa: CSARLTGLGAGGPSDTQYF
cdr3_nt: TGCAGTGCTAGACTGACGGGTCTCGGGGCGGGGGGTCCCTCAGATACGCAGTATTTT

clone_size: many
j_call: TRBJ1-4
v_call: TRBV5-1
d_call: TRBD1
cdr3_aa: CASSSTGGMDEKLFF
cdr3_nt: TGCGCCAGCAGCTCCACAGGGGGCATGGATGAAAAACTGTTTTTT

clone_size: many
j_call: TRBJ2-4
v_call: TRBV7-2
d_call: -
cdr3_aa: CASSLFGQGSKNIQYF
cdr3_nt: TGTGCCAGCAGCTTATTTGGGCAGGGCAGCAAAAACATTCAGTACTTC

clone_size: -
j_call: TRBJ2-3
v_call: TRBV5-1
d_call: -
cdr3_aa: CASSPVTDTQYF
cdr3_nt: TGCGCCAGCAGCCCCGTCACAGATACGCAGTATTTT

clone_size: -
j_call: TRBJ2-5
v_call: TRBV25-1
d_call: TRBD2
cdr3_aa: CASSLAGGPGETQYF
cdr3_nt: TGTGCCAGCAGTTTGGCGGGAGGGCCGGGGGAGACCCAGTACTTC

clone_size: many
j_call: TRBJ1-1
v_call: TRBV4-3
d_call: TRBD1
cdr3_aa: CASSQPGQGFTEAFF
cdr3_nt: TGCGCCAGCAGCCAGCCTGGACAGGGCTTCACTGAAGCTTTCTTT

clone_size: many
j_call: TRBJ2-3
v_call: TRBV12-5
d_call: -
cdr3_aa: CASGSYPSTDTQYF
cdr3_nt: TGTGCTAGTGGTTCATACCCTAGCACAGATACGCAGTATTTT

clone_size: many
j_call: TRBJ1-1
v_call: TRBV7-9
d_call: -
cdr3_aa: CASSLVPVNTEAFF
cdr3_nt: TGTGCCAGCAGCTTAGTCCCGGTGAACACTGAAGCTTTCTTT

clone_size: many
j_call: TRBJ1-1
v_call: TRBV5-1
d_call: -
cdr3_aa: CASSLTGPFTEAFF
cdr3_nt: TGCGCCAGCAGCTTAACAGGGCCCTTCACTGAAGCTTTCTTT

clone_size: many
j_call: TRBJ2-1
v_call: TRBV24-1
d_call: TRBD2
cdr3_aa: CATARTSGKDNEQFF
cdr3_nt: TGTGCCACCGCTAGGACTAGCGGGAAAGACAATGAGCAGTTCTTC

clone_size: many
j_call: TRBJ2-4
v_call: TRBV7-2
d_call: TRBD1
cdr3_aa: CASTQDRAAKNIQYF
cdr3_nt: TGTGCCAGCACCCAGGACAGGGCGGCCAAAAACATTCAGTACTTC

clone_size: many
j_call: TRBJ2-5
v_call: TRBV28
d_call: -
cdr3_aa: CASSLLRETQYF
cdr3_nt: TGTGCCAGCAGTTTATTACGGGAGACCCAGTACTTC

clone_size: -
j_call: TRBJ1-2
v_call: TRBV5-8
d_call: -
cdr3_aa: CASSPGLTYGYTF
cdr3_nt: TGTGCCAGCAGCCCCGGACTCACCTATGGCTACACCTTC

clone_size: many
j_call: TRBJ1-3
v_call: TRBV5-5
d_call: -
cdr3_aa: CASNRESPGNTIYF
cdr3_nt: TGTGCCAGCAACCGAGAGTCCCCTGGAAACACCATATATTTT

clone_size: many
j_call: TRBJ2-5
v_call: TRBV6-1
d_call: -
cdr3_aa: CASSEDSSQETQYF
cdr3_nt: TGTGCCAGCAGTGAAGACAGCAGTCAAGAGACCCAGTACTTC

clone_size: many
j_call: TRBJ2-5
v_call: TRBV3-1
d_call: -
cdr3_aa: CASSQFLGAEIQYF
cdr3_nt: TGTGCCAGCAGCCAATTTTTGGGTGCCGAGATCCAGTACTTC

clone_size: few
j_call: TRBJ1-2
v_call: TRBV5-1
d_call: -
cdr3_aa: CASTMDGGADYGYTF
cdr3_nt: TGCGCCAGCACCATGGATGGGGGCGCGGACTATGGCTACACCTTC

clone_size: many
j_call: TRBJ2-7
v_call: TRBV5-1
d_call: TRBD1
cdr3_aa: CASILVQGSYEQYF
cdr3_nt: TGCGCCAGCATCTTGGTACAGGGGTCCTACGAGCAGTACTTC

clone_size: many
j_call: TRBJ1-5
v_call: TRBV7-2
d_call: TRBD1
cdr3_aa: CASSLGQGVLSNQPQHF
cdr3_nt: TGTGCCAGCAGCTTAGGGCAGGGGGTATTAAGCAATCAGCCCCAGCATTTT

clone_size: many
j_call: TRBJ1-2
v_call: TRBV20-1
d_call: -
cdr3_aa: CSAIRDGYYGYTF
cdr3_nt: TGCAGTGCTATCAGGGACGGCTACTATGGCTACACCTTC

clone_size: many
j_call: TRBJ1-2
v_call: TRBV3-1
d_call: -
cdr3_aa: CASSQNYGYTF
cdr3_nt: TGTGCCAGCAGCCAAAACTATGGCTACACCTTC

clone_size: -
j_call: TRBJ2-1
v_call: TRBV4-1
d_call: TRBD2
cdr3_aa: CASSQGEWSHGTSGGAYNEQFF
cdr3_nt: TGCGCCAGCAGCCAAGGAGAGTGGTCGCACGGGACTAGCGGGGGGGCCTACAATGAGCAGTTCTTC

clone_size: many
j_call: TRBJ2-3
v_call: TRBV3-1
d_call: TRBD1
cdr3_aa: CASSQDTGGRTDTQYF
cdr3_nt: TGTGCCAGCAGCCAGGATACAGGGGGCCGTACAGATACGCAGTATTTT

clone_size: many
j_call: TRBJ2-5
v_call: TRBV20-1
d_call: TRBD2
cdr3_aa: CSARPGGARETQYF
cdr3_nt: TGCAGTGCTAGACCCGGGGGGGCCCGAGAGACCCAGTACTTC

clone_size: many
j_call: TRBJ2-1
v_call: TRBV12-3/TRBV12-4
d_call: TRBD1
cdr3_aa: CASSLRGQGDSNEQFF
cdr3_nt: TGTGCCAGCAGTTTAAGGGGACAGGGGGACAGCAATGAGCAGTTCTTC

clone_size: -
j_call: TRBJ2-7
v_call: TRBV10-3
d_call: -
cdr3_aa: CAISESSAGGEQYF
cdr3_nt: TGTGCCATCAGTGAATCGTCAGCCGGAGGCGAGCAGTACTTC

clone_size: many
j_call: TRBJ2-1
v_call: TRBV29-1
d_call: -
cdr3_aa: CSVVGLARNEQFF
cdr3_nt: TGCAGCGTTGTGGGGTTGGCTCGCAATGAGCAGTTCTTC

clone_size: many
j_call: TRBJ2-7
v_call: TRBV7-6
d_call: -
cdr3_aa: CASSLDRLSYEQYF
cdr3_nt: TGTGCCAGCAGCTTAGACAGGCTCTCCTACGAGCAGTACTTC

clone_size: many
j_call: TRBJ2-1
v_call: TRBV3-1
d_call: -
cdr3_aa: CASSSHLREQFF
cdr3_nt: TGTGCCAGCAGCTCCCACCTTCGCGAGCAGTTCTTC